The 8 T cell receptor beta chains in this list originate from one sample, sequenced in a study of blood T cell repertoires in COVID-19. Repertoires were generated with immunoSEQ multiplex PCR, while TCRdb's copy carries only in-frame clones and drops some. This table holds 150,000 to 200,000 clones, less than 85% found once. The sequenced material came from peripheral blood. These receptors all stem from a human donor with acute or convalescent COVID-19. The donor label of this sample is uncertain.

The rearrangement joins TRBV18 to TRBJ2-6; 10 nucleotides match TRBD1. The germline gives CDR1 KGHSH, CDR2 LQKENI. With 3 bases clipped from V and 2 bases from J, the junction kept 10 bases outside the gene matches. The CDR3 loop spans 19 amino acids. This chain's CDR3 is CASSPLPGQGSPGANVLTF. The CDR3 DNA reads TGTGCCAGCTCACCTCTCCCGGGACAGGGGTCACCTGGGGCCAACGTCCTGACTTTC.

CDR3 in amino acids: CASSPRYLTGSGANVLTF. CDR3 nucleotide sequence: TGTGCCAGTAGTCCTCGCTATCTGACGGGCTCTGGGGCCAACGTCCTGACTTTC. The chain carries TRBV19 and TRBJ2-6; D is uncertain. Germline V gene data show CDR1 as LNHDA and CDR2 as SQIVND (reference sequence). CDR3 length: 18 residues. The germline V and J ends were trimmed by 5 bases and 0 bases, with 17 bases remaining between them.

The chain's CDR3 is CASSAGQISGNTIYF. For the CDR3, the DNA is TGCGCCAGCAGCGCCGGACAGATCTCTGGAAACACCATATATTTT. The chain joins TRBV5-1 to TRBJ1-3, with D tentatively TRBD1 (6 bases). This CDR3 has 15 residues. In germline, CDR1 is SGHRS, CDR2 YFSETQ. V lost 4 bases to trimming and J lost 0 bases, with 11 bases between them.

This chain connects TRBV19 to TRBJ1-2, with 9 bases lining up with TRBD1. From germline, CDR1 is LNHDA and CDR2 SQIVND (reference sequence). This CDR3 has 14 residues. Trimming removed 7 bases from V and 4 bases from J; junction bases left unmatched: 7. The CDR3 DNA reads as TGTGCCAGTATTTCAGGACAGGGGACCTATGGCTACACCTTC. Residues: CASISGQGTYGYTF.

The CDR3 bases are TGCGCCAGCAGTGAGTCAGGGGTTTCCTACAATGAGCAGTTCTTC. Protein sequence: CASSESGVSYNEQFF. The chain links TRBV10-2 to TRBJ2-1, with a possible D match to TRBD1 (5 bases). Per germline, CDR1 WSHSY and CDR2 SAAADI. The V and J ends lost 0 bases and 1 base respectively, with 7 bases between them. This CDR3 comprises 15 residues.

The genes are TRBV7-6 and TRBJ2-7; 12 bases agree with TRBD2. The CDR3 extends over 17 amino acids. V lost 5 bases and J lost 7; bases outside the gene matches: 15. Per germline, CDR1 SGHVS and CDR2 FNYEAQ. The CDR3 nucleotides are TGTGCCAGCAGCCAGGAGGCTAGCGGGGGGGCCGGGAGTGAGCAGTACTTC. Translation gives CASSQEASGGAGSEQYF.

The V and J genes are TRBV2 and TRBJ1-5; D is uncertain. V lost 7 bases and J 0 bases, leaving 19 bases between the germline ends. This CDR3 is 17 amino acids long. Germline V gene sequence: CDR1 SNHLY, CDR2 FYNNEI. In DNA, the CDR3 is TGTGCCAGCAATGGAGAAACCGCATTATATAGCAATCAGCCCCAGCATTTT. Its protein product is CASNGETALYSNQPQHF. Filled out from reference TRBV2 and TRBJ1-5, the complete variable domain reads EPEVTQTPSHQVTQMGQEVILRCVPISNHLYFYWYRQILGQKVEFLVSFYNNEISEKSEIFDDQFSVERPDGSNFTLKIRSTKLEDSAMYFCASNGETALYSNQPQHFGDGTRLSIL.

V and J are TRBV29-1 and TRBJ1-2; 7 nucleotides agree with TRBD1. CDR3 size: 18 residues. The germline V gene encodes CDR1 SQVTM and CDR2 ANQGSEA. J lost 4 bases, V lost 2 bases, and 19 bases had no gene match. The CDR3: CSVEPRTPGQRRSYGYTF. The DNA for the CDR3 is TGCAGCGTTGAACCACGTACTCCGGGACAGCGACGATCCTATGGCTACACCTTC.